This is a list of T cell receptor beta chains from one sample in a study of blood T cell repertoires in COVID-19. This table comes from immunoSEQ multiplex PCR, and its TCRdb copy is limited to in-frame clones, with some not included. The sample has under 95,000 clones; roughly four fifths are singletons. Input material: peripheral blood. These TCRs come from a woman over 75 with acute or convalescent COVID-19. Both conserved end residues are trimmed from each CDR3. The D gene is left open where the match is weak.

d_call: TRBD1; j_call: TRBJ2-7; v_call: TRBV27; cdr3_aa: ASRIPGQGSSYEQY
d_call: -; j_call: TRBJ1-1; v_call: TRBV5-4; cdr3_aa: ASKRGGAVNTEAF
d_call: TRBD1; j_call: TRBJ2-1; v_call: TRBV18; cdr3_aa: ASSSGTGGDEQF
d_call: TRBD2; j_call: TRBJ2-7; v_call: TRBV5-1; cdr3_aa: ASSSTAGGPYEQY
d_call: TRBD1; j_call: TRBJ1-6; v_call: TRBV2; cdr3_aa: ARRDSANSPLH
d_call: TRBD1; j_call: TRBJ2-7; v_call: TRBV7-6; cdr3_aa: ASSLEAGGGNEQY
d_call: -; j_call: TRBJ2-5; v_call: TRBV5-1; cdr3_aa: ASSSMGVQETQY
d_call: -; j_call: TRBJ2-2; v_call: TRBV5-1; cdr3_aa: ASSLAPRNTGELF
d_call: TRBD1; j_call: TRBJ1-5; v_call: TRBV6-4; cdr3_aa: ASSAGLTGPLGNQPQH
d_call: -; j_call: TRBJ1-4; v_call: TRBV5-1; cdr3_aa: ASSYEATNEKLF
d_call: TRBD1; j_call: TRBJ2-1; v_call: TRBV27; cdr3_aa: ASSFLLGTAYNEQF